These 7 T cell receptor beta chains were sequenced from one sample in a study of glioma-infiltrating T cells. The iRepertoire nested amplicon-rescue multiplex PCR amplified TCR alpha and beta CDR3s from RNA. TCRdb reprocessed the multiplex PCR reads via MiXCR and lists one record per CDR3 protein. The data hold about 89,000 distinct CDR3 sequences, with approximately 22% observed a single time. The sample comprised glioma tissue, nonneoplastic brain tissue, or PBMCs (not recorded which). All receptors come from a human donor with low-grade glioma or glioblastoma, undergoing nonglioma brain surgery, or in good health (not recorded which).

A few counts support this clonotype. The V gene is TRBV19, the J gene TRBJ1-6, with unresolved D. The CDR3 covers 15 residues. Trimming cost V 9 bases and J 0 bases, with 12 bases left between them. Germline CDR1 LNHDA, CDR2 SQIVND (reference sequence). This CDR3 reads CASTRGSSYNSPLHF. The CDR3 bases are TGTGCCAGCACTCGCGGAAGCTCCTATAATTCACCCCTCCACTTT.

This clonotype was counted between two and nine times. CDR3 DNA: TGCGCCAGCAGTGAGGACGTGGGACCCTACGAGCAGTACTTC. Protein sequence: CASSEDVGPYEQYF. The V call is TRBV10-1, the J call TRBJ2-7, with D tentatively TRBD1 or TRBD2 (5 bases each). V was pared by 2 bases and J by 2 bases, with 10 bases between. The CDR3 totals 14 residues. Germline CDR1 WNHNN, CDR2 SYGVQD (reference sequence).

Remarks on this clonotype: This may arise from a read error, as a much more abundant clone is one base away. The V gene is TRBV11-2, the J gene TRBJ2-5; D perhaps matches TRBD2 (6 bases). The J call is uncertain, as TRBJ2-1 better fits the DNA end. The CDR3 loop spans 14 amino acids. CDR1 and CDR2 (germline): SGHAT, FQNNGV. CDR3 amino acids: CASSLVVSGETQFF. In nucleotides, the CDR3 is TGTGCCAGCAGCTTAGTTGTTAGCGGAGAGACCCAGTTCTTC.

This chain connects TRBV19 to TRBJ2-6; D possibly uses TRBD1 or TRBD2 (5 bases each). There are 17 residues in the CDR3. The V and J ends lost 7 bases and 4 bases respectively, with 20 bases between them. The germline CDR1 and CDR2 sequences are LNHDA and SQIVND (reference sequence). The CDR3 spells CASNHLSGGEGANVLTF. CDR3 in DNA: TGTGCCAGTAACCATCTTAGTGGGGGAGAAGGGGCCAACGTCCTGACTTTC.

This clonotype was picked up many times. The CDR3 DNA reads as TGTGCCAGCAGCTTAGAGAGTAGGGGGTCAGATACGCAGTATTTT. Protein product: CASSLESRGSDTQYF. The V gene is TRBV7-2, the J gene TRBJ2-3; D possibly corresponds to TRBD1 (6 bases). Trimming cost V 1 base and J 4 bases, with 12 bases left between them. Germline loops: CDR1 SGHTA, CDR2 FQGNSA. The CDR3 sequence is 15 residues long. Supplemented by reference TRBV7-2 and TRBJ2-3, the full variable domain reads GAGVSQSPSNKVTEKGKDVELRCDPISGHTALYWYRQSLGQGLEFLIYFQGNSAPDKSGLPSDRFSAERTGGSVSTLTIQRTQQEDSAVYLCASSLESRGSDTQYFGPGTRLTVL.

This clonotype has ten or more counts. This chain connects TRBV5-5 to TRBJ2-3; D perhaps matches TRBD1 (6 bases). V was pared by 4 bases and J by 4 bases, with 10 bases between. The CDR3 is made up of 13 amino acids. CDR1 and CDR2 from the germline V gene are SGHKS and YYEKEE (reference sequence). CDR3 sequence (DNA): TGTGCCAGCAGCCCGACAGGTTCAGATACGCAGTATTTT. This codes for CASSPTGSDTQYF.

The count of this clonotype is one. The chain carries TRBV2 and TRBJ2-3; 8 positions agree with TRBD1. The CDR3 loop spans 11 amino acids. CDR1 is SNHLY and CDR2 is FYNNEI in the germline V gene. The DNA for the CDR3 is TGTGCTTCGGACAGGGAGGATGCGCAGTATTTT. This translates into CASDREDAQYF.